One and the same sample provided the 16 T cell receptor beta chains below, sequenced in a study of cytomegalovirus exposure and HLA in healthy donors. Sequencing was performed with immunoSEQ multiplex PCR; in TCRdb, only in-frame clones are kept and a portion is missing. The sample has about 200,000 clones; roughly 88% are singletons. Sample: PBMCs. All receptors derive from a woman younger than 35 in good health and CMV-seronegative.

The chain is built from TRBV7-2 and TRBJ2-7; the match to TRBD2 covers 13 bases. The CDR3 loop spans 14 amino acids. V dropped 5 bases and J dropped 4; count of bases not matched to a gene: 2. CDR1 SGHTA and CDR2 FQGNSA come from the germline V gene. CDR3 nucleotides: TGTGCCAGCAGCCTGACTAGCGGGAGGTACGAGCAGTACTTC. Translation: CASSLTSGRYEQYF.

V and J are TRBV4-3 and TRBJ2-1; 7 bases line up with TRBD1. This CDR3 has 18 residues. The V and J ends lost 4 bases and 0 bases, in that order; junction bases with no gene match: 12. Germline lookup yields CDR1 LGHNA and CDR2 YSLEER. The CDR3 nucleotides are TGCGCCAGCAGCCGGTTAACAGGGGCCACGGTCTCCTACAATGAGCAGTTCTTC. It codes for CASSRLTGATVSYNEQFF.

CDR3 nucleotide sequence: TGTGCCAGCAGCTTAGACACGTCCTATGGCTACACCTTC. It translates to CASSLDTSYGYTF. V gene TRBV7-2 combines with J gene TRBJ1-2; D unclear. There are 13 residues in the CDR3. V was cut by 1 base and J by 4 bases, with 7 bases left in between. CDR1 and CDR2 (germline): SGHTA, FQGNSA.

The chain joins TRBV9 to TRBJ2-1; 8 nucleotides agree with TRBD1. V gave up 4 bases and J gave up 4 bases; unmatched junction bases: 7. The length of the CDR3 is 15 residues. CDR1 is SGDLS and CDR2 is YYNGEE in the germline V gene. The CDR3 DNA follows: TGTGCCAGCAGCCTTGTGGGACAGGCTTACAATGAGCAGTTCTTC. It is translated as CASSLVGQAYNEQFF.

The DNA of the CDR3 is TGTGCCAGCAGCGGGAGGACCGGGACAGCTTGGGAGACCCAGTACTTC. Translated, it gives CASSGRTGTAWETQYF. The V and J genes are TRBV9 and TRBJ2-5; 7 positions match TRBD1. Germline-derived CDR1 and CDR2 are SGDLS and YYNGEE. The CDR3 has 16 residues. Trimming at V came to 3 bases and at J to 5 bases, leaving 13 bases not matched to a gene. Filled out from reference TRBV9 and TRBJ2-5, the complete variable domain reads DSGVTQTPKHLITATGQRVTLRCSPRSGDLSVYWYQQSLDQGLQFLIQYYNGEERAKGNILERFSAQQFPDLHSELNLSSLELGDSALYFCASSGRTGTAWETQYFGPGTRLLVL.

This sequence joins TRBV9 and TRBJ2-1; maybe TRBD2 (6 bases). Germline V CDR1 and CDR2: SGDLS, YYNGEE. The ends were cut back, 3 bases at V and 8 bases at J, with 9 bases in the middle. This CDR3 has 12 residues. This chain's CDR3 is CASSASAYEQFF. CDR3 nucleotide sequence: TGTGCCAGCAGCGCTAGCGCTTATGAGCAGTTCTTC.

The chain joins TRBV14 to TRBJ2-5; TRBD1 matches at 9 bases. The CDR3 extends over 14 amino acids. V trimming: 4 bases; J trimming: 2 bases; junction bases outside the gene matches: 2. Germline CDR1 and CDR2: SGHDN and FVKESK. CDR3 sequence (DNA): TGTGCCAGCAGCCGGGACAGGGCTCAAGAGACCCAGTACTTC. Residues: CASSRDRAQETQYF.

V is TRBV4-2 and J is TRBJ1-1; 12 bases line up with TRBD1. Germline V lookup: CDR1 LGHNA, CDR2 YNFKEQ. CDR3 size: 17 residues. Unmatched junction bases numbered 10, after V lost 4 bases and J lost 4 bases. The CDR3 nucleotides read TGTGCCAGCAGCCCGGGGACAGGGGGCGCGTTGGGCACTGAAGCTTTCTTT. This sequence encodes CASSPGTGGALGTEAFF.

V usage is TRBV5-6 and J usage is TRBJ1-2; a possible D gene is TRBD1 (6 bases). Trimming cost V 4 bases and J 4 bases, with 14 bases left between them. Germline V gene sequence: CDR1 SGHDT, CDR2 YYEEEE. The CDR3 covers 14 residues. The CDR3 sequence is CASSPDSRTYGYTF. The CDR3 nucleotides are TGTGCCAGCAGCCCGGACAGCCGTACCTATGGCTACACCTTC.

This rearrangement joins TRBV20-1 to TRBJ2-1; D gene uncertain. V gave up 0 bases and J gave up 10 bases, with 7 bases separating them. The CDR3 consists of 11 residues. CDR1 is DFQATT, CDR2 SNEGSKA, per germline (reference sequence). CDR3 loop: CSARDDWEQFF. CDR3 nucleotide sequence: TGCAGTGCTAGAGATGACTGGGAGCAGTTCTTC.

This clone turned up a few times. J is TRBJ2-7 and V is TRBV5-6, with D maybe TRBD1 (5 bases). The V gene's germline CDR1 is SGHDT and CDR2 YYEEEE. The V end lost 0 bases, the J end lost 2 bases, and 6 bases lay between the germline ends. CDR3 length: 13 amino acids. The CDR3 DNA sequence: TGTGCCAGCAGCTTGGACAGGACCTACGAGCAGTACTTC. Translation gives CASSLDRTYEQYF.

The CDR3 DNA sequence: TGTGCCAGCAGTTTATACAGGACCCCCTACGAGCAGTACTTC. It codes for CASSLYRTPYEQYF. The chain links TRBV28 to TRBJ2-7, with D tentatively TRBD1 (5 bases). V lost 1 base, J lost 2 bases, and 9 bases lay in between. From germline, CDR1 is MDHEN and CDR2 SYDVKM. The CDR3 spans 14 residues.

The genes are TRBV7-9 and TRBJ1-2; perhaps TRBD1 as D (5 bases). The CDR3 runs to 13 residues. V dropped 3 bases and J dropped 2 bases, with 7 bases sitting between them. The germline V gene encodes CDR1 SEHNR and CDR2 FQNEAQ (reference sequence). This CDR3 reads CASSFGQNYGYTF. CDR3 nucleotides: TGTGCCAGCAGCTTCGGACAAAACTATGGCTACACCTTC.

This sequence joins TRBV27 and TRBJ2-1; 10 bases fit TRBD2. The germline gives CDR1 MNHEY, CDR2 SMNVEV (reference sequence). The junction had 13 bases not matched to a gene; V was cut back by 4 bases and J by 4 bases. The CDR3 runs 18 residues. Here the CDR3 reads CASSYLEAGGPRYNEQFF. As DNA, the CDR3 is TGTGCCAGCAGTTACCTAGAAGCGGGAGGGCCTAGATACAATGAGCAGTTCTTC.

J is TRBJ2-7 and V is TRBV29-1; 10 bases match TRBD1. There are 13 residues in the CDR3. CDR1 is SQVTM, CDR2 ANQGSEA, per germline. V shed 3 bases and J 4 bases; nucleotides not matched to a gene: 3. CDR3 region: CSVETGGGYEQYF. Here the CDR3 DNA reads TGCAGCGTTGAGACAGGGGGCGGTTACGAGCAGTACTTC.

This clone occurred once. This rearrangement joins TRBV27 to TRBJ2-1; 12 bases line up with TRBD2. J was trimmed by 7 bases and V by 5 bases; bases with no gene match: 3. Germline-derived CDR1 and CDR2 are MNHEY and SMNVEV (reference sequence). CDR3 length: 14 residues. The CDR3: CASSALAGGNEQFF. CDR3 bases: TGTGCCAGCAGTGCACTAGCGGGAGGAAATGAGCAGTTCTTC.